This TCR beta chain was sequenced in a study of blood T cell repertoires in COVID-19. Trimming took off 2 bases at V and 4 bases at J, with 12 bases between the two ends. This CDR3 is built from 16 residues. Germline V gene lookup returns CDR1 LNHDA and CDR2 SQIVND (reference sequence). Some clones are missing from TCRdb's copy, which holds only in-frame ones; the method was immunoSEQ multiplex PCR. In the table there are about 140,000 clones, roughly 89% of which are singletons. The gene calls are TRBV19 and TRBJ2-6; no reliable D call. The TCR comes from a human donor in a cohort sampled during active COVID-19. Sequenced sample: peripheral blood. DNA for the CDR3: TGTGCCAGTAGTATACGGCGGCCGGCCGGGGCCAACGTCCTGACTTTC. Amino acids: CASSIRRPAGANVLTF.